This T cell receptor (beta chain) was sequenced during a study of T cell responses to AZD1222 COVID-19 vaccine. Whole-study findings and limits: The number of AZD1222 recipients seropositive at baseline was only five to seven. White British donors predominated, females outnumbered males, and clonal diversity was possibly underestimated.

Germline loops: CDR1 LGHNA, CDR2 YNFKEQ. There are 17 residues in the CDR3. The V end lost 0 bases, the J end lost 1 base, and 12 bases lay between the germline ends. Concerning this clone: Its antigen is unknown.

Clones were read by immunoSEQ multiplex PCR, and TCRdb kept only the in-frame ones, dropping some. The sample comprises roughly 90,000 clones, 86% of which are singletons, and 6.3% rests with the top ten. This chain connects TRBV4-2 to TRBJ1-4; TRBD1 might be the D (6 bases). The starting material was peripheral blood, obtained on day 0 of AZD1222 vaccination. The TCR comes from an adult in good health. CDR3 sequence reads: CASSQDPGQKTNEKLFF. The CDR3 DNA reads TGTGCCAGCAGCCAAGATCCCGGACAGAAAACTAATGAAAAACTGTTTTTT.